This passage covers 32 T cell receptor beta chains from one sample sequenced in a study of T-cell memory formation after mild COVID-19. TCRdb recomputed calls from the 5' RACE reads with MiXCR, one row per CDR3 protein. The sample yields around 470,000 distinct CDR3 sequences, 20% seen once. Sequenced: PBMCs or a T cell subset sorted from them (not recorded which). The receptors were sampled from an adult woman who had mild COVID-19 (a few samples of this study predate the infection). Cell type and time point are not known.

The chain has TRBV6-2 or TRBV6-3 and TRBJ2-3; TRBD1 matches 8 bases. The CDR3 contains 15 residues. The ends lost 4 bases at V and 0 bases at J; junction bases unmatched: 3. CDR1 and CDR2 from the germline V gene are MNHEY and SVGEGT. This CDR3 is CASSWTGISTDTQYF. CDR3 bases: TGTGCCAGCAGTTGGACAGGGATTAGCACAGATACGCAGTATTTT.

Only one count was recorded for this clonotype. The chain joins TRBV5-6 to TRBJ1-1, with D perhaps TRBD1 (5 bases). The CDR3 loop spans 14 amino acids. Germline V CDR1 and CDR2: SGHDT, YYEEEE. The germline V and J ends were trimmed by 0 bases and 5 bases, with 11 bases remaining between them. This CDR3 is CASSLGGSRTEAFF. In DNA, the CDR3 is TGTGCCAGCAGCTTGGGGGGGTCTAGAACTGAAGCTTTCTTT.

The chain combines TRBV2 with TRBJ2-1; D possibly uses TRBD1 or TRBD2 (5 bases each). V was pared by 7 bases and J by 8 bases, with 15 bases between. The germline gives CDR1 SNHLY, CDR2 FYNNEI. The CDR3 length is 13 residues. This CDR3 is CASMKTGRDEQFF. CDR3 nucleotide sequence: TGTGCCAGCATGAAGACGGGACGGGATGAGCAGTTCTTC.

This clonotype was counted a few times. The chain is built from TRBV18 and TRBJ2-7; TRBD1 agrees at 7 bases. Germline V gene sequence: CDR1 KGHSH, CDR2 LQKENI. The CDR3 length is 15 residues. The V and J ends lost 2 bases and 3 bases, in that order; junction bases with no gene match: 7. The CDR3 is CASSPRGLKSYEQYF. For the CDR3, the DNA is TGTGCCAGCTCACCAAGGGGGCTAAAAAGCTACGAGCAGTACTTC. The whole variable domain, filled in from reference TRBV18 and TRBJ2-7, reads NAGVMQNPRHLVRRRGQEARLRCSPMKGHSHVYWYRQLPEEGLKFMVYLQKENIIDESGMPKERFSAEFPKEGPSILRIQQVVRGDSAAYFCASSPRGLKSYEQYFGPGTRLTVT.

V and J are TRBV12-3 or TRBV12-4 and TRBJ1-3; no clear D gene. Trimming removed 6 bases from V and 2 bases from J, with 14 bases in between. This CDR3 has 15 amino acids. The CDR3 DNA reads TGTGCCAGCAGCCGTGACGGCTCCGCTGGAAACACCATATATTTT. It translates to CASSRDGSAGNTIYF.

The chain carries TRBV12-3 or TRBV12-4 and TRBJ2-1; possibly TRBD2 for D (5 bases). The CDR3 is 17 amino acids. The V gene lost 4 bases and the J gene lost 0 bases, with 16 bases spanning the gap. CDR3 region: CASSSPEDLSSYNEQFF. CDR3 bases: TGTGCCAGCAGTTCGCCGGAGGACTTGAGCTCCTACAATGAGCAGTTCTTC.

This clonotype was found a few times. J is TRBJ2-4 and V is TRBV7-2; 7 nucleotides line up with TRBD2. V lost 4 bases and J lost 8; bases outside the gene matches: 8. The CDR3 is 14 residues long. CDR1 and CDR2 (germline): SGHTA, FQGNSA. In DNA, the CDR3 is TGTGCCAGCAGCTCCGTCGGGGACTACGACATTCAGTACTTC. Translating gives CASSSVGDYDIQYF.

Only a few counts were recorded for this clonotype. The V call is TRBV7-3, the J call TRBJ1-1; D ambiguous. The CDR3 sequence is 17 residues long. The germline CDR1 and CDR2 sequences are SGHTA and FQGTGA. Between the trimmed V and J ends, which lost 5 bases and 5 bases, there was a span of 24 bases. CDR3 sequence reads: CASSSRRTHLESTEAFF. The CDR3 nucleotides read TGTGCCAGCAGCAGCCGCCGGACGCACCTCGAGAGTACTGAAGCTTTCTTT.

This clonotype was counted only a few times. This sequence joins TRBV11-3 and TRBJ2-1, with 8 bases fitting TRBD2. V shed 8 bases and J 10 bases; nucleotides not matched to a gene: 16. From germline, CDR1 is SGHNT and CDR2 YENEEA. This CDR3 spans 15 amino acids. CDR3 amino acids: CASAEGLAGRGEQFF. The CDR3 DNA sequence: TGTGCCAGCGCTGAGGGGCTAGCGGGTCGGGGGGAGCAGTTCTTC. Complete variable domain (other parts from reference TRBV11-3 and TRBJ2-1): EAGVVQSPRYKIIEKKQPVAFWCNPISGHNTLYWYLQNLGQGPELLIRYENEEAVDDSQLPKDRFSAERLKGVDSTLKIQPAELGDSAVYLCASAEGLAGRGEQFFGPGTRLTVL.

This clonotype has more than one count but fewer than ten. This sequence joins TRBV2 and TRBJ1-2, with no clear D. Per the germline V gene, CDR1 is SNHLY and CDR2 is FYNNEI. Trimming pared 0 bases from V and 2 bases from J, leaving 13 bases between. CDR3 length: 16 amino acids. The CDR3 region is CASSEAYGRGNYGYTF. The CDR3, as DNA: TGTGCCAGCAGTGAAGCCTACGGCAGAGGCAACTATGGCTACACCTTC.

In its sample, this clonotype was seen a few times. V usage is TRBV3-1 and J usage is TRBJ1-2; D is unclear. V lost 3 bases and J lost 8, with 7 bases in between. The CDR3 sequence is 11 residues long. The V gene's germline CDR1 is LGHDT and CDR2 YNNKEL (reference sequence). The CDR3 region is CASSQGSGYTF. The CDR3 DNA sequence: TGTGCCAGCAGCCAGGGGTCCGGCTACACCTTC.

This clonotype was detected a few times. The chain is built from TRBV30 and TRBJ1-5, with D possibly matching TRBD1 (5 bases). Trimming left V 4 bases short and J 2 bases short, with 9 bases between. Germline V CDR1 and CDR2: GTSNPN, SVGIG (reference sequence). The CDR3 covers 13 residues. CDR3 nucleotide sequence: TGTGCCTGGAAGGGCAGGGGCAATCAGCCCCAGCATTTT. Amino acid sequence: CAWKGRGNQPQHF.

This clonotype was seen a handful of times. The V call is TRBV7-2, the J call TRBJ2-1; a possible D gene is TRBD1 (7 bases). Germline V gives CDR1 SGHTA, CDR2 FQGNSA. The CDR3 totals 15 residues. V dropped 3 bases and J dropped 4 bases, with 13 bases sitting between them. CDR3 residues: CASSLVRGEYNEQFF. The CDR3 DNA reads as TGTGCCAGCAGCTTGGTCAGGGGGGAGTACAATGAGCAGTTCTTC.

This rearrangement joins TRBV14 to TRBJ1-1, with TRBD1 matching over 7 bases. This CDR3 spans 15 amino acids. CDR1 and CDR2 (germline): SGHDN, FVKESK. V gave up 3 bases and J gave up 0 bases; unmatched junction bases: 4. The CDR3 loop reads CASSQIQGLNTEAFF. For the CDR3, the DNA is TGTGCCAGCAGCCAGATACAGGGGTTGAACACTGAAGCTTTCTTT. The entire variable domain, with the rest obtained from reference TRBV14 and TRBJ1-1, is as follows: EAGVTQFPSHSVIEKGQTVTLRCDPISGHDNLYWYRRVMGKEIKFLLHFVKESKQDESGMPNNRFLAERTGGTYSTLKVQPAELEDSGVYFCASSQIQGLNTEAFFGQGTRLTVV.

J is TRBJ2-7 and V is TRBV15; tentatively, D is TRBD1 (5 bases). Trimming pared 1 base from V and 2 bases from J, leaving 12 bases between. Germline V gene data show CDR1 as LNHNV and CDR2 as YYDKDF (reference sequence). This CDR3 has 15 residues. The CDR3 DNA follows: TGTGCCACCAGCAGAGCCGAGCACAGGACCTACGAGCAGTACTTC. It codes for CATSRAEHRTYEQYF.

The chain carries TRBV4-1 and TRBJ2-7; D is ambiguous. The germline V and J ends were trimmed by 0 bases and 7 bases, with 10 bases remaining between them. Germline values: CDR1 MGHRA, CDR2 YSYEKL. This CDR3 spans 13 amino acids. CDR3 nucleotide sequence: TGCGCCAGCAGCCAAGAACGGTACAGAGAGCAGTACTTC. It translates to CASSQERYREQYF.

This clonotype turned up a few times. V and J are TRBV5-6 and TRBJ2-3; D call uncertain. V was clipped by 2 bases and J by 5 bases, with 12 bases between them. This CDR3 spans 14 amino acids. CDR1 and CDR2 from the germline V gene are SGHDT and YYEEEE. The CDR3 DNA reads TGTGCCAGCAGCTTTACTAACCCTGGAGATACGCAGTATTTT. Its translation: CASSFTNPGDTQYF.

This clonotype showed up just a few times. The V call is TRBV6-6, the J call TRBJ2-1; no clear D gene. CDR1 MNHNY and CDR2 SVGAGI come from the germline V gene (reference sequence). The length of the CDR3 is 13 residues. The V gene lost 5 bases and the J gene lost 4 bases, with 9 bases spanning the gap. The CDR3: CASSRAGYNEQFF. CDR3 bases: TGTGCCAGCAGTCGGGCCGGATACAATGAGCAGTTCTTC.

This clonotype was observed a few times. The rearrangement uses TRBV6-5 and TRBJ1-1; the D is unclear. This CDR3 is built from 17 residues. Germline V gene sequence: CDR1 MNHEY, CDR2 SVGAGI. The germline V and J ends were trimmed by 5 bases and 1 base, with 20 bases remaining between them. The CDR3 sequence: CASSPGKGWVANTEAFF. DNA for the CDR3: TGTGCCAGCAGTCCTGGAAAAGGGTGGGTGGCGAACACTGAAGCTTTCTTT.

The chain joins TRBV7-6 to TRBJ2-7; D gene ambiguous. This CDR3 region has 14 residues. Trimming left V 3 bases short and J 3 bases short, with 12 bases between. Germline CDR1 reads SGHVS; CDR2 reads FNYEAQ. The CDR3 protein is CASSLGTYHYEQYF. CDR3 in DNA: TGTGCCAGCAGCTTGGGAACCTACCACTACGAGCAGTACTTC.

The chain couples TRBV20-1 to TRBJ1-1; 7 nucleotides match TRBD1. The trim removed 0 bases at V and 4 bases at J, leaving 8 bases unmatched. This CDR3 is 15 amino acids long. Looked up from germline, CDR1 is DFQATT and CDR2 is SNEGSKA (reference sequence). The CDR3 DNA follows: TGCAGTGCTAGAGACCGACAGGGCCTAAGCACTGAAGCTTTCTTT. This gives the protein CSARDRQGLSTEAFF.

The V gene is TRBV6-5, the J gene TRBJ1-2; D is uncertain. The CDR3 is 13 residues long. Germline V gives CDR1 MNHEY, CDR2 SVGAGI. The V and J ends lost 2 bases and 6 bases respectively, with 10 bases between them. CDR3 sequence reads: CASSYQRWHGYTF. In DNA form, the CDR3 reads TGTGCCAGCAGTTACCAAAGGTGGCATGGCTACACCTTC.

A few counts support this clonotype. V gene TRBV18 combines with J gene TRBJ1-3; D is perhaps TRBD1 (5 bases). The CDR3 is 15 amino acids. Trimming left V 5 bases short and J 2 bases short, with 13 bases between. Germline assignment: CDR1 KGHSH and CDR2 LQKENI. CDR3 in amino acids: CASSDLGLPGNTIYF. For the CDR3, the DNA is TGTGCCAGCTCAGACTTGGGACTCCCTGGAAACACCATATATTTT.

The rearrangement uses TRBV15 and TRBJ1-5; D remains unclear. Germline V lookup: CDR1 LNHNV, CDR2 YYDKDF (reference sequence). V lost 5 bases to trimming and J lost 4 bases, with 15 bases between them. The CDR3 extends over 15 amino acids. CDR3 region: CATSSNPGINQPQHF. CDR3 bases: TGTGCCACCAGCTCAAACCCGGGGATTAATCAGCCCCAGCATTTT. The full variable domain, in which reference TRBV15 and TRBJ1-5 provide the parts outside the CDR3, is DAMVIQNPRYQVTQFGKPVTLSCSQTLNHNVMYWYQQKSSQAPKLLFHYYDKDFNNEADTPDNFQSRRPNTSFCFLDIRSPGLGDTAMYLCATSSNPGINQPQHFGDGTRLSIL.

This clonotype occurred many times. The chain has TRBV14 and TRBJ2-1; 12 bases match TRBD2. This CDR3 region has 18 residues. From germline, CDR1 is SGHDN and CDR2 FVKESK. V trimming: 4 bases; J trimming: 4 bases; junction bases outside the gene matches: 11. The DNA of the CDR3 is TGTGCCAGCAGCCGTCAACGAGGGACTAGCGGGCTTTACAATGAGCAGTTCTTC. It encodes CASSRQRGTSGLYNEQFF.

The chain is built from TRBV12-3 or TRBV12-4 and TRBJ2-5; 13 nucleotides align to TRBD2. V dropped 3 bases and J dropped 7; count of bases not matched to a gene: 14. The CDR3 runs 18 residues. CDR3: CASSFRVAGTSGAGTQYF. CDR3 DNA sequence: TGTGCCAGCAGTTTTAGGGTCGCTGGGACTAGCGGGGCCGGGACCCAGTACTTC.

This clonotype appeared a few times. The gene calls are TRBV6-6 and TRBJ1-5; D gene uncertain. This CDR3 has 13 amino acids. CDR1 and CDR2 (germline): MNHNY, SVGAGI (reference sequence). V was shortened by 8 bases and J by 5 bases, with 13 bases between the two germline ends. The CDR3 loop is CASGVEGHQPQHF. CDR3 DNA sequence: TGTGCCAGCGGGGTGGAGGGCCATCAGCCCCAGCATTTT.

The chain is built from TRBV4-1 and TRBJ2-3; a possible D gene is TRBD2 (5 bases). V was shortened by 6 bases and J by 0 bases, with 13 bases between the two germline ends. This CDR3 contains 15 residues. The germline gives CDR1 MGHRA, CDR2 YSYEKL. The CDR3 DNA is TGCGCCAGCAGAACCCTAGAGGGCAGCACAGATACGCAGTATTTT. Its protein product is CASRTLEGSTDTQYF.

This clonotype occurred a few times. V and J are TRBV18 and TRBJ1-5; a weak D match, TRBD1 (6 bases). There are 15 residues in the CDR3. V was pared by 1 base and J by 9 bases, with 16 bases between. The germline V gene encodes CDR1 KGHSH and CDR2 LQKENI. The CDR3 region is CASSPRGQVYGPQHF. CDR3 DNA: TGTGCCAGCTCACCACGGGGGCAGGTTTACGGGCCCCAGCATTTT.

V usage is TRBV12-3 or TRBV12-4 and J usage is TRBJ1-2; D perhaps matches TRBD1 (6 bases). V was trimmed by 6 bases and J by 0 bases, leaving 11 bases between them. This CDR3 is 14 amino acids long. CDR3 amino acids: CASSPTGTNYGYTF. The CDR3, as DNA: TGTGCCAGCAGCCCGACAGGTACTAACTATGGCTACACCTTC.

This clonotype occurred a few times. The chain couples TRBV30 to TRBJ1-1; possibly TRBD1 for D (5 bases). Germline lookup yields CDR1 GTSNPN and CDR2 SVGIG (reference sequence). CDR3 length equals 15 residues. V gave up 2 bases and J gave up 0 bases, with 13 bases separating them. The CDR3 nucleotides are TGTGCCTGGAGTCCAGGGTTTCAGATGAACACTGAAGCTTTCTTT. This gives the protein CAWSPGFQMNTEAFF.

The chain has TRBV4-1 and TRBJ1-2; D is unresolved. This CDR3 comprises 16 residues. Germline loops: CDR1 MGHRA, CDR2 YSYEKL. V was cut by 0 bases and J by 3 bases, with 14 bases left in between. The CDR3 bases are TGCGCCAGCAGCCAAGAAGGGTCAGTCCCAGACTATGGCTACACCTTC. This translates into CASSQEGSVPDYGYTF.